A selection of T cell receptor beta chains follows, all from one sample in a study of beta chain features in type 1 diabetes. Only in-frame clones appear in the TCRdb table, and some are missing; sequencing was by immunoSEQ multiplex PCR. This table has approximately 470,000 clones, over 25% appearing once. The sample consisted of naive CD4+ T cells from blood. These receptors came from a man between 18 and 35 years old in good health. Both conserved end residues are trimmed from each CDR3. Each record gives: V gene, J gene, CDR3 protein.

V gene: TRBV10-3; J gene: TRBJ2-5; CDR3 protein: AISEWGQETQY
V gene: TRBV30; J gene: TRBJ2-1; CDR3 protein: AWKAGGFSYNEQF
V gene: TRBV9; J gene: TRBJ2-5; CDR3 protein: ASSVGAGGGQETQY
V gene: TRBV5-4; J gene: TRBJ2-5; CDR3 protein: ASSPSPERETQY
V gene: TRBV18; J gene: TRBJ2-7; CDR3 protein: ASSPGQAPVYEQY
V gene: TRBV9; J gene: TRBJ1-4; CDR3 protein: ASSARVQEEKLF
V gene: TRBV6-5; J gene: TRBJ2-1; CDR3 protein: ASSYLNPHNEQF
V gene: TRBV14; J gene: TRBJ1-2; CDR3 protein: ASSQERVDSYGYT
V gene: TRBV7-9; J gene: TRBJ2-3; CDR3 protein: ASSPGLAGVADTQY
V gene: TRBV30; J gene: TRBJ2-5; CDR3 protein: AWSQAGVGAQY
V gene: TRBV29-1; J gene: TRBJ1-4; CDR3 protein: SVIGGPSSNEKLF
V gene: TRBV28; J gene: TRBJ1-4; CDR3 protein: ASGGTREKLF
V gene: TRBV18; J gene: TRBJ2-5; CDR3 protein: ASSRQSPRAQETQY
V gene: TRBV29-1; J gene: TRBJ2-7; CDR3 protein: SVDLIWTPGQGDYEQY